Given below is one T cell receptor beta chain in context. Its cognate antigen has yet to be identified. No base-level quality is on record; no much larger clone is a single base apart. This specimen comes from a study of cytomegalovirus exposure and HLA in healthy donors (dated by TCRdb to about 2017). For the study in its entirety: According to an earlier analysis of 550 to 750 of the donors, 150 million to 200 million T cells yielded 117 million unique TCR beta sequences and about 280 Gb of sequence data. Around 330 gigabases of sequencing data and 91 million or so unique TCR sequences made up an early release that covered approximately 650 HLA-typed donors. The genetic ancestry cluster associated with self-reported Caucasian donors included about 84% of the approximately 410 genotyped donors. The study was designed to test whether signatures of past pathogen exposure could be identified by cataloging public T cell receptors. The study profiled the T cell repertoires of about 640 subjects by immunosequencing and related them to cytomegalovirus serostatus. Besides the first cohort of roughly 640 subjects, a separate validation cohort made up of around 120 different subjects was used. To predict cytomegalovirus infection status, the study combined high-throughput TCR immunosequencing, statistical association of individual TCRs with disease status, and machine learning. A later analysis re-analyzed previously published TCR beta repertoires from 660 or so donors and added high-resolution HLA genotyping to study TCR occurrence patterns. The later analysis used no new phenotypic data to find candidate immune exposures, relying instead on TCR beta sequences and their occurrence across donors. To decide whether each TCR beta V gene segment behaved as functional or pseudogenic, an earlier analysis of some 580 of the donors relied on high-throughput TCR beta sequencing. Donor age, sex, ethnicity and CMV serostatus were collected together with the repertoire data. Genome-wide SNP genotypes for about 65% of the roughly 700 donors were used in a later genetic analysis, which treated that subset as a discovery cohort. Every discovery cohort repertoire had been produced on one sequencing platform. HLA typing covered class I and class II loci at four-digit resolution. The number of donors typed differed by locus, with about 629-630 for A, B, C, DRB1 and DQB1, roughly 520 for DQA1, about 610 for DPA1, and roughly 450 for DPB1. About five DR-DQ haplotypes were treated as single units for association and clustering because of strong linkage in the cohort. Among approximately 370 genotyped donors of the cohort, an average of roughly 230,000 unique TCR beta nucleotide sequences was sequenced per donor, of which approximately 18% were non-productive.

Library method: the immunoSEQ multiplex PCR assay. The multiplex PCR relied on a mix of 60 forward primers for TCR Vbeta segments and 13 reverse primers for TCR Jbeta segments. Amplification of the CDR3 region of rearranged TCR beta genes was performed with a multiplex PCR assay on genomic DNA. The amplified TCR beta libraries were sequenced on the Illumina HiSeq System as 87-base-pair reads. Regarding the original processing steps: A later analysis counted tens of millions of unique TCR beta chains across the 650 to 700 repertoires, and roughly 9.9 million of these chains were shared by at least two donors. Raw reads were error-corrected and collapsed into unique sequences with a nearest-neighbor algorithm that merged closely related sequences to remove PCR and sequencing errors. Alignment of CDR3 sequences to IMGT reference sequences was used to assign V, D and J gene segments. For a sequence to be retained, at least a six-nucleotide match to both a V gene segment and a J gene segment was required. A rearrangement was called productive if the CDR3 had no stop codons and remained in frame with V and J, and every other rearrangement was called non-productive. CDR3 was defined according to IMGT convention as the region running from the second conserved V-encoded cysteine to the conserved J-encoded phenylalanine. The earlier analysis of about 590 of the donors excluded sequences that lacked an unambiguous match to a single V gene segment. An earlier analysis of fewer than 750 of the donors called V segments functional above 56.7% productive rearrangements and segregating when the between-donor standard deviation exceeded 5%. A statistical classification framework was built for diagnosing cytomegalovirus status from the catalog of TCR beta chain sequences. A later analysis assigned V and J genes by comparing TCR nucleotide sequences with IMGT/GENE-DB human TR gene sequences. In a later analysis, CDR3 sequences and most-parsimonious VDJ recombination scenarios were assigned using the TCRdist pipeline. In a later analysis, each TCR beta chain was defined by its CDR3 amino acid sequence together with its V-gene family, and reads without a unique V-gene family were excluded. In a later analysis, fewer than 600 highly shared, low-generation-probability nucleotide sequences were removed to address suspected cross-contamination and a sequencing artifact. In a later analysis, a clonal expansion index for each public chain was calculated from normalized within-repertoire ranks of inferred template counts. In a later analysis, generation probabilities were computed using a VDJ recombination model fitted to out-of-frame rearrangements, and the results were checked against IGoR. A later analysis scored TCR-TCR, TCR-HLA and TCR-CMV co-occurrence with hypergeometric tests, applying a repertoire-size bias correction to TCR pairs. In a later analysis, false discovery rates were estimated by permuting HLA or CMV assignments 20 times. In a later analysis, co-occurring TCRs were grouped using DBSCAN, and TCRdist sequence similarity was added for clustering within HLA-allele-positive subsets. Repertoires with fewer than 30,000 or more than 120,000 public chains, plus five repertoires with anomalous nucleotide sharing, were excluded from co-occurrence clustering. Here the immuneACCESS table is served through TCRdb, limited to in-frame sequences with V and J called. Missing clones are a known gap in these copies; in checked studies unresolved V genes cover under half, and the rest lacks a known reason. The D gene and trimming were derived from the DNA, and the V and J assignments and clone size from that table. The sample table shows some 85,000 clones, and approximately 88% are seen once. The top ten clonotypes cover 2.4% of the sample.

Broader findings and caveats from the paper: Most CMV-associated TCR beta chains appeared to be HLA-restricted in a later analysis, and the HLA associations seemed to be driven largely by CMV exposure. Across donors, most TCR sequences were observed very rarely, whereas some public TCRs were present in many individuals. Specific HLA alleles were associated with 15,000 to 20,000 TCR beta sequences at a false discovery rate of 0.05 in a later analysis. A total of 150 to 200 TCR beta chains were listed by the study as associated with cytomegalovirus. When HLA alleles, especially DR and DQ, strongly co-occurred, TCR associations were difficult to assign to individual alleles. A group of highly shared sequence variants was considered likely to be a technical artifact of the sequencing pipeline. Because counts were too low, roughly 16 rarely observed V segments, including chromosome 9 orphons, were left out of the earlier analysis of several hundred of the donors. A later analysis reported that several top co-occurrence clusters appeared linked to parvovirus B19, influenza, CMV and Epstein-Barr virus. It was suggested by the authors that the approach could potentially be generalized to other disease states and immunological phenotypes. Presence/absence analyses assumed roughly uniform sequencing depth across donors, an assumption that may not hold. The cohort was sequenced for TCR beta chains only, and without alpha or paired-chain data the features that could be detected were limited. Because some donors lacked HLA typing at each locus, the association tests relied only on the typed subset. For the cohort, immune exposure information was limited to CMV serostatus. In an earlier analysis of more than 450 of the donors, most TCR beta V segments were observed in productive rearrangements about 90% or about 30% of the time, broadly matching IMGT annotations. Some IMGT-functional V segments, including TRBV6-2 and TRBV6-3, could not be distinguished by the 87-base-pair reads and were therefore excluded. In a later analysis, HLA-associated TCR beta chains showed more clonal expansion and lower generation probabilities than non-associated chains that were equally common. A few of the identified cytomegalovirus-associated TCR beta chains were confirmed in vitro to be specific for cytomegalovirus antigens. V-gene and J-gene trimming of TCR beta chains was associated with a missense DCLRE1C variant in a later genetic analysis, and the association was replicated in an independent cohort. A further reported finding was that TCR beta sequences accurately predicted the HLA-A and HLA-B alleles for most subjects in the first cohort. Compared with the roughly 670-donor mean, donors in an Asian-associated ancestry cluster had fewer N-insertions in productive TCRs, according to a later genetic analysis. In both the original and validation cohorts, the classifier was reported to diagnose cytomegalovirus status with high specificity and sensitivity. In a later analysis, the rate of TCR association differed among HLA loci, with DRB1 alleles having the most associated TCRs and HLA-C alleles having the fewest. Correlated functional status among segregating V segments might reflect linkage disequilibrium, but an unknown experimental factor could not be ruled out.

The germline V gene yields MNHEY for CDR1 and SVGAGI for CDR2. From its cysteine to its phenylalanine, the CDR3 spans 15 amino acids. The read is trimmed to its CDR3 DNA, 45 bases read in frame from base 1. Clipping removes 6 bases from V and 1 base from J, with 8 as the unmatched junction base count. In total, fewer than 750 healthy bone marrow donors made up the cohort. At the time of sampling, all cohort members were nominally healthy, though unrecorded immune exposures were likely present. The donor tested CMV seronegative, placing the donor among the 300 to 450 seronegative members of the cohort. A peripheral blood sample was collected from each donor, and TCR beta sequencing was performed on peripheral blood mononuclear cells. Genomic DNA was extracted from the blood cell samples with the Qiagen DNeasy Blood Extraction Kit.

The sequence links TRBV6-5 to TRBJ1-1, and 7 bases in between align with TRBD1. Material: PBMCs. The clonotype comes from a woman aged 50 to 60 in good health and CMV-seronegative. In nucleotides, the sequence is TGTGCCAGCAGCCGACAGGGTTCAAGGAACACTGAAGCTTTCTTT. Translation gives CASSRQGSRNTEAFF.